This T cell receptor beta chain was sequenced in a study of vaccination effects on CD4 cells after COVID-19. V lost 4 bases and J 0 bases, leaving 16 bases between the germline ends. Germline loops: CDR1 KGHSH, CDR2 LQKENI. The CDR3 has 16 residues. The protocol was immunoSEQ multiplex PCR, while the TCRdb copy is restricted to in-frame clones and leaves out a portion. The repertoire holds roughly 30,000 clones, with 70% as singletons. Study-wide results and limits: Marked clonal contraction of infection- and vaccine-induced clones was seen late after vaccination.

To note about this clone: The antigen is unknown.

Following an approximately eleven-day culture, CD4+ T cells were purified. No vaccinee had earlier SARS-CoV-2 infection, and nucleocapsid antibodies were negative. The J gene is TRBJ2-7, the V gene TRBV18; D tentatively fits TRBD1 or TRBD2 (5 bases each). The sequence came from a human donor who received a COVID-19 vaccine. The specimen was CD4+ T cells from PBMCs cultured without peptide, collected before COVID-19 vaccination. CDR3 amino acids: CASSLGPGSSSYEQYF. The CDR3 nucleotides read TGTGCCAGCTCACTGGGACCAGGATCCAGCTCCTACGAGCAGTACTTC.